Listed below are T cell receptor beta chains from one sample, sequenced in a study of cytomegalovirus exposure and HLA in healthy donors. Clones were sequenced by immunoSEQ multiplex PCR, and TCRdb holds only the in-frame ones, with some missing. The sample includes about 210,000 clones, about 79% seen only once; the top ten take around 1.9%. The specimen sequenced was PBMCs. The receptors were gathered from a male donor in good health and CMV-seronegative. The CDR3 runs from the conserved cysteine through the conserved F or W. The D gene is left open where the match is weak. Clone size is shown for a subset of rows, as once, few, many or a class of expanded clone.

TRBD1	TRBV19	TRBJ2-4	NA	CASRDSILAKNIQYF	TGTGCCTCAAGGGACAGTATATTAGCCAAAAACATTCAGTACTTC
NA	TRBV5-1	TRBJ1-6	NA	CASSFTRDTDNSPLHF	TGCGCCAGCAGCTTTACCCGGGACACAGATAATTCACCCCTCCACTTT
NA	TRBV5-1	TRBJ2-5	NA	CASSSGPRVSGETQYF	TGCGCCAGCAGCTCCGGCCCCAGGGTCTCAGGAGAGACCCAGTACTTC
TRBD1	TRBV28	TRBJ2-3	NA	CASSLGTGGAVDTQYF	TGTGCCAGCAGCCTCGGGACAGGGGGCGCGGTAGATACGCAGTATTTT
TRBD1	TRBV5-1	TRBJ1-2	NA	CASSSGQGAGVNYGYTF	TGCGCCAGCAGCTCTGGACAGGGGGCTGGGGTAAACTATGGCTACACCTTC
TRBD1	TRBV7-3	TRBJ2-7	few	CASSSPSNAGTGERYEQYF	TGTGCCAGCAGCTCCCCTTCCAACGCCGGGACAGGGGAAAGATACGAGCAGTACTTC
NA	TRBV7-9	TRBJ2-7	NA	CASSQHPTPSSYEQYF	TGTGCCAGCAGTCAACACCCGACACCTTCCTCCTACGAGCAGTACTTC
NA	TRBV29-1	TRBJ1-2	NA	CSVLSGAGYGYTF	TGCAGCGTGTTGTCAGGGGCTGGGTATGGCTACACCTTC
TRBD2	TRBV18	TRBJ2-5	NA	CASSPLSSGGEETQYF	TGTGCCAGCTCACCGCTTTCTAGCGGAGGTGAAGAGACCCAGTACTTC
TRBD1	TRBV7-8	TRBJ1-5	NA	CASSSGQGDNQPQHF	TGTGCCAGCAGCTCGGGACAGGGGGACAATCAGCCCCAGCATTTT
NA	TRBV9	TRBJ1-2	NA	CASSVASARGYTF	TGTGCCAGCAGCGTAGCTTCCGCGCGTGGCTACACCTTC
NA	TRBV11-1	TRBJ2-7	NA	CASSLKGVEQYF	TGTGCCAGCAGCTTAAAGGGGGTCGAGCAGTACTTC
TRBD1	TRBV2	TRBJ1-1	few	CASSDGQGGLAFF	TGTGCCAGCAGCGATGGACAGGGAGGGCTCGCTTTCTTT
NA	TRBV7-9	TRBJ2-1	NA	CASSLGVGDEQFF	TGTGCCAGCAGCTTAGGAGTGGGAGATGAGCAGTTCTTC